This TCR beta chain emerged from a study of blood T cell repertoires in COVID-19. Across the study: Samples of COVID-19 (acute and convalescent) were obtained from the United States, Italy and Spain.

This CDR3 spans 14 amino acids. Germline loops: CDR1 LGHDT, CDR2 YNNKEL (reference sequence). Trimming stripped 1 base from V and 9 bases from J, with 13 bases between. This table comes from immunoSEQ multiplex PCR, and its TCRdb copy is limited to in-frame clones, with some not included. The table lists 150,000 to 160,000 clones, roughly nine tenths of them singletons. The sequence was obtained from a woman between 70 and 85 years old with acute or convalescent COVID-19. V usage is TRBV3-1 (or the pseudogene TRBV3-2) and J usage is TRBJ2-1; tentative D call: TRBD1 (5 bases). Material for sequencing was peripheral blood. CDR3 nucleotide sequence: TGTGCCAGCAGCCAAGTTCAGGGTAACGCTGAGCAGTTCTTC. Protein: CASSQVQGNAEQFF.